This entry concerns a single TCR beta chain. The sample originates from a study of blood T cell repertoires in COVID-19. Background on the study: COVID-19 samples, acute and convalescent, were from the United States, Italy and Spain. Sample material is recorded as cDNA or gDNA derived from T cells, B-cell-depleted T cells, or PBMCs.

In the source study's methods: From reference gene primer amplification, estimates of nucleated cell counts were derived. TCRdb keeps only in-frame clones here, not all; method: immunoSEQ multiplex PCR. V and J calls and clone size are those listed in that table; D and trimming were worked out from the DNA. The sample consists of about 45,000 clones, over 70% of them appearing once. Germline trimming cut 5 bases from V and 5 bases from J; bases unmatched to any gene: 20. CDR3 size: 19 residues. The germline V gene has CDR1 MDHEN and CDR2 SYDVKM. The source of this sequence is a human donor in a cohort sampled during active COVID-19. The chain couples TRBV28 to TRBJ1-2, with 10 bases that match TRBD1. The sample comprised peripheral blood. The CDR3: CASSPRGLRDRGWGYGYTF. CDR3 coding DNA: TGTGCCAGCAGTCCGCGGGGCTTGCGGGACAGGGGCTGGGGGTATGGCTACACCTTC.